This TCR beta chain was sequenced in a study of control samples from healthy donors and cancer patients. The CDR3 is made up of 12 amino acids. The V end lost 6 bases, the J end lost 3 bases, and 3 bases lay between the germline ends. CDR1 is WSHSY and CDR2 is SAAADI in the germline V gene. Data came from immunoSEQ multiplex PCR; TCRdb stores just in-frame clones and leaves some out. The table has around 130,000 clones, roughly 88% seen once. The sequenced material came from blood. This chain uses TRBV10-2 with TRBJ1-6; D not certain. This clonotype was obtained from a man aged 45-65 years in good health. CDR3 in amino acids: CASRDYNSPLHF. As DNA, the CDR3 is TGCGCCAGCAGGGACTATAATTCACCCCTCCACTTT.